The 27 T cell receptor beta chains presented below share a single source sample, sequenced in a study of blood T cells in healthy people across ages. Combining a sample-barcoded 5' primer with a J-beta primer mix, a second PCR ran for roughly 7 to 12 cycles. One entry per CDR3 protein results from TCRdb running MiXCR on the 5' RACE reads. Of approximately 1,000,000 distinct CDR3 sequences listed, roughly two fifths are singletons. The sequenced sample consisted of blood. The source is a man aged 18 to 30 in good health.

The V call is TRBV4-3, the J call TRBJ2-2; D is undetermined. Trimming pared 3 bases from V and 6 bases from J, leaving 14 bases between. Germline CDR1 is LGHNA and CDR2 is YSLEER. The CDR3 runs to 15 residues. The CDR3 reads CASSQVTDSPGELFF. The CDR3 DNA reads as TGCGCCAGCAGCCAGGTTACAGATTCCCCCGGGGAGCTGTTTTTT.

This sequence joins TRBV5-1 and TRBJ2-2; D not certain. V lost 0 bases, J lost 3 bases, and 9 bases lay in between. CDR1 and CDR2 (germline): SGHRS, YFSETQ. The CDR3 is 15 residues long. The CDR3 is CASSLDTGYTGELFF. The CDR3 DNA follows: TGCGCCAGCAGCTTGGATACGGGCTACACCGGGGAGCTGTTTTTT. The complete variable domain, with remaining parts taken from reference TRBV5-1 and TRBJ2-2, reads KAGVTQTPRYLIKTRGQQVTLSCSPISGHRSVSWYQQTPGQGLQFLFEYFSETQRNKGNFPGRFSGRQFSNSRSEMNVSTLELGDSALYLCASSLDTGYTGELFFGEGSRLTVL.

The chain joins TRBV12-3 or TRBV12-4 to TRBJ1-1; D is ambiguous. The germline V and J ends were trimmed by 6 bases and 4 bases, with 15 bases remaining between them. This CDR3 region has 14 residues. The CDR3 sequence is CASSHPEGGTEAFF. CDR3 nucleotides: TGTGCCAGCAGCCACCCCGAGGGCGGCACTGAAGCTTTCTTT.

This CDR3 reads CASSFRDRAMTDTQYF. The CDR3 DNA reads TGTGCCAGCAGTTTCAGGGACAGGGCAATGACAGATACGCAGTATTTT. This chain links TRBV12-3 or TRBV12-4 with TRBJ2-3; 9 bases map to TRBD1. V shed 3 bases and J 3 bases; nucleotides not matched to a gene: 7. CDR3 length: 16 amino acids.

This chain links TRBV10-3 with TRBJ1-1; the D gene is possibly TRBD1 (5 bases). This CDR3 has 12 amino acids. V lost 4 bases and J 4 bases, leaving 7 bases between the germline ends. Looked up from germline, CDR1 is ENHRY and CDR2 is SYGVKD. CDR3 region: CAISGGATEAFF. Written as DNA, the CDR3 is TGTGCCATCAGTGGTGGGGCCACTGAAGCTTTCTTT.

The V gene is TRBV20-1, the J gene TRBJ2-7; 12 bases agree with TRBD1. There are 15 residues in the CDR3. Trimming removed 0 bases from V and 2 bases from J; junction bases left unmatched: 2. Germline CDR1 DFQATT, CDR2 SNEGSKA (reference sequence). The CDR3 protein is CSARDRDRGPYEQYF. CDR3 bases: TGCAGTGCTAGAGACCGGGACAGGGGGCCCTACGAGCAGTACTTC.

This clonotype has a handful of counts. The chain links TRBV7-9 to TRBJ2-7, with 11 bases identical to TRBD2. CDR1 is SEHNR, CDR2 FQNEAQ, per germline (reference sequence). V was pared by 4 bases and J by 7 bases, with 9 bases of the junction left unmatched. This CDR3 contains 15 residues. The CDR3 nucleotides read TGTGCCAGCAGCTCTACTAGCGGGGGAGACAATGAGCAGTACTTC. Its translation is CASSSTSGGDNEQYF.

This clonotype was counted once. This chain connects TRBV12-3 or TRBV12-4 to TRBJ2-2; D not resolved. V was cut by 2 bases and J by 7 bases, with 11 bases left in between. The CDR3 has 14 amino acids. The chain's CDR3 is CASSLSFRGGELFF. The CDR3 coding sequence is TGTGCCAGCAGTTTATCCTTCCGAGGCGGGGAGCTGTTTTTT.

The rearrangement joins TRBV20-1 to TRBJ1-6; TRBD1 matches 9 bases. The CDR3 covers 16 residues. Germline trimming cut 0 bases from V and 9 bases from J; bases unmatched to any gene: 9. Germline V gene lookup returns CDR1 DFQATT and CDR2 SNEGSKA (reference sequence). This chain's CDR3 is CSAREEHRGPGSPLHF. The CDR3, as DNA: TGCAGTGCTAGAGAGGAGCACAGGGGGCCAGGTTCACCCCTCCACTTT.

The genes are TRBV5-1 and TRBJ1-5; D is undetermined. This CDR3 has 14 residues. Per the germline V gene, CDR1 is SGHRS and CDR2 is YFSETQ. The V end was cut by 6 bases, the J end by 3 bases, with 13 bases between. CDR3 in DNA: TGCGCCAGCAACCCCGGGCCCTACAATCAGCCCCAGCATTTT. Encoded protein: CASNPGPYNQPQHF.

V and J are TRBV20-1 and TRBJ1-2; D is possibly TRBD1 (6 bases). This CDR3 contains 13 residues. V gave up 5 bases and J gave up 7 bases, with 17 bases separating them. Looked up from germline, CDR1 is DFQATT and CDR2 is SNEGSKA (reference sequence). The CDR3 loop is CSAPFAGAGGYTF. The CDR3 DNA reads TGCAGTGCTCCCTTTGCAGGGGCCGGTGGCTACACCTTC.

In this sample, this clonotype turned up once. V is TRBV5-1 and J is TRBJ1-1; D unclear. The CDR3 length is 17 residues. Germline V lookup: CDR1 SGHRS, CDR2 YFSETQ. V was pared by 4 bases and J by 0 bases, with 19 bases between. CDR3 coding DNA: TGCGCCAGCAGCCAAGTAGGGAACGGGGTTATGAACACTGAAGCTTTCTTT. This sequence encodes CASSQVGNGVMNTEAFF.

This clonotype appeared a few times. V usage is TRBV7-9 and J usage is TRBJ1-1; 7 bases line up with TRBD1. V gave up 6 bases and J gave up 3 bases; unmatched junction bases: 7. Germline CDR1 and CDR2: SEHNR and FQNEAQ (reference sequence). This CDR3 contains 14 residues. Here the CDR3 DNA reads TGTGCCAGCAGTCCAGGGGGGAGGGACACTGAAGCTTTCTTT. Protein: CASSPGGRDTEAFF.

The chain combines TRBV7-2 with TRBJ1-2; TRBD1 is a possible D gene (6 bases). The V gene's germline CDR1 is SGHTA and CDR2 FQGNSA. V shed 8 bases and J shed 0 bases, with 13 bases lying between them. The length of the CDR3 is 14 residues. CDR3 sequence: CASLRDTTNYGYTF. CDR3 DNA sequence: TGTGCCAGCCTCCGGGACACAACTAACTATGGCTACACCTTC.

This chain uses TRBV20-1 with TRBJ1-1; TRBD1 matches at 9 bases. Trimming removed 2 bases from V and 7 bases from J; junction bases left unmatched: 5. The germline V gene has CDR1 DFQATT and CDR2 SNEGSKA (reference sequence). The CDR3 has 13 residues. CDR3 nucleotides: TGCAGTGCTAGAACCGGGACAGGGTTTGAAGCTTTCTTT. This sequence encodes CSARTGTGFEAFF.

The chain carries TRBV21-1 and TRBJ2-3; the table names TRBD1, a call not compared with the DNA. TRBV21-1 counts as a pseudogene. The CDR3 runs to 18 residues. This CDR3 reads CASRKALSASLTTDTQYF. As DNA, the CDR3 is TGTGCCAGCAGAAAAGCGCTTTCAGCGTCCCTCACCACAGATACGCAGTATTTT.

This rearrangement joins TRBV6-2 or TRBV6-3 to TRBJ2-2; D gene uncertain. V was shortened by 2 bases and J by 8 bases, with 3 bases between the two germline ends. CDR1 and CDR2 from the germline V gene are MNHEY and SVGEGT. The CDR3 spans 11 residues. CDR3 sequence: CASSYKGELFF. Written as DNA, the CDR3 is TGTGCCAGCAGTTACAAGGGGGAGCTGTTTTTT.

The CDR3, as DNA: TGTGCCGGCACCCAAAGGGGGAGGTTCTATGGCTACACCTTC. It encodes CAGTQRGRFYGYTF. The rearrangement links TRBV13 to TRBJ1-2, with a possible D match to TRBD1 (6 bases). Trimming pared 11 bases from V and 4 bases from J, leaving 20 bases between. The CDR3 consists of 14 residues. The germline V gene has CDR1 PRHDT and CDR2 FYEKMQ (reference sequence). Complete variable domain (other parts from reference TRBV13 and TRBJ1-2): AAGVIQSPRHLIKEKRETATLKCYPIPRHDTVYWYQQGPGQDPQFLISFYEKMQSDKGSIPDRFSAQQFSDYHSELNMSSLELGDSALYFCAGTQRGRFYGYTFGSGTRLTVV.

Written as DNA, the CDR3 is TGCAGTGCTAGAGACACTTTAAGTGGGGACACCGGGGAGCTGTTTTTT. Its protein is CSARDTLSGDTGELFF. This rearrangement joins TRBV20-1 to TRBJ2-2; D is unresolved. CDR1 and CDR2 (germline): DFQATT, SNEGSKA (reference sequence). Trimming took off 0 bases at V and 3 bases at J, with 14 bases between the two ends. The CDR3 covers 16 residues.

The chain joins TRBV20-1 to TRBJ1-1, with D perhaps matching TRBD1 (6 bases). The CDR3 runs 13 residues. The germline gives CDR1 DFQATT, CDR2 SNEGSKA (reference sequence). Between the trimmed V and J ends, which lost 6 bases and 2 bases, there was a span of 13 bases. The CDR3 DNA reads TGCAGTGCAACGAGGACAGCTAACACTGAAGCTTTCTTT. Translating it yields CSATRTANTEAFF.

The genes are TRBV12-5 and TRBJ2-1; possibly TRBD2 for D (5 bases). This CDR3 has 11 residues. V was pared by 6 bases and J by 11 bases, with 11 bases between. Germline values: CDR1 LGHNT, CDR2 FRNRAP. CDR3 sequence (DNA): TGTGCTAGTGGGGATCGAGGGAAGCAGTTCTTC. It translates to CASGDRGKQFF.

Worth noting for this clonotype: Relative to the germline gene, one junction end is altered; a read error may explain this. V and J are TRBV28 and TRBJ2-3, with a tentative D call TRBD1 (5 bases). The CDR3 is made up of 13 amino acids. Germline assignment: CDR1 MDHEN and CDR2 SYDVKM. The CDR3 nucleotides read TGTGCCAGCGGGGCGGACCTCACAGATGCGCAGTATTTT. Its protein product is CASGADLTDAQYF. Drawing the rest from reference TRBV28 and TRBJ2-3, the complete variable domain is DVKVTQSSRYLVKRTGEKVFLECVQDMDHENMFWYRQDPGLGLRLIYFSYDVKMKEKGDIPEGYSVSREKKERFSLILESASTNQTSMYLCASGADLTDAQYFGPGTRLTVL.

Only a few counts were recorded for this clonotype. This chain links TRBV4-3 with TRBJ2-7; D not resolved. CDR1 is LGHNA, CDR2 YSLEER, per germline. The CDR3 spans 14 residues. V was shortened by 4 bases and J by 2 bases, with 12 bases between the two germline ends. Written as DNA, the CDR3 is TGCGCCAGCAGCCCGAACTTCCCTCCCTACGAGCAGTACTTC. It specifies CASSPNFPPYEQYF.

The chain uses TRBV12-3 or TRBV12-4 and TRBJ2-7, with unresolved D. CDR3 length: 14 residues. V was trimmed by 3 bases and J by 3 bases, leaving 12 bases between them. The CDR3 nucleotides read TGTGCCAGCAGTTTTCGGGCAGTACTCTACGAGCAGTACTTC. This encodes CASSFRAVLYEQYF.

Concerning this clonotype itself: A read error may account for a junction end that differs from germline. The chain combines TRBV27 with TRBJ1-2, with unresolved D. CDR1 and CDR2 from the germline V gene are MNHEY and SMNVEV (reference sequence). The CDR3 runs 13 residues. The CDR3 loop reads CASSLKRFYDYTF. CDR3 nucleotide sequence: TGTGCCAGCAGTTTAAAGCGGTTCTATGACTACACCTTC.

This clonotype was observed a few times. The V and J genes are TRBV7-2 and TRBJ2-3; D remains unclear. The CDR3 totals 13 residues. Trimming took 2 bases from V and 2 from J, leaving 5 bases between them. Per the germline V gene, CDR1 is SGHTA and CDR2 is FQGNSA. The CDR3 region has the DNA TGTGCCAGCAGCTTACAGCTCACAGATACGCAGTATTTT. This gives the protein CASSLQLTDTQYF. Complete variable domain (other parts from reference TRBV7-2 and TRBJ2-3): GAGVSQSPSNKVTEKGKDVELRCDPISGHTALYWYRQSLGQGLEFLIYFQGNSAPDKSGLPSDRFSAERTGGSVSTLTIQRTQQEDSAVYLCASSLQLTDTQYFGPGTRLTVL.

This clonotype came up a few times. This rearrangement joins TRBV6-5 to TRBJ2-3, with TRBD2 identical over 9 bases. V was clipped by 6 bases and J by 1 base; unmatched bases: 8. CDR3 length equals 16 residues. The germline CDR1 and CDR2 sequences are MNHEY and SVGAGI. Here the CDR3 DNA reads TGTGCCAGCAGCAACCAGCGGGGGGACCGCACAGATACGCAGTATTTT. Translating it yields CASSNQRGDRTDTQYF.